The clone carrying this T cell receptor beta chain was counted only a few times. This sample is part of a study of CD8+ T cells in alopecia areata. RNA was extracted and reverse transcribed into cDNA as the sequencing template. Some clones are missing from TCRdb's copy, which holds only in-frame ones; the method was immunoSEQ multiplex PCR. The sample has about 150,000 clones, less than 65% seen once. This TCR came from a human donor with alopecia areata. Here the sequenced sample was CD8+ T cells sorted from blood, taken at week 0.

The CDR3 reads CASSSRGRETQYF. The CDR3 coding sequence is TGTGCCAGCAGCTCCCGAGGGAGAGAGACCCAGTACTTC. The rearrangement uses TRBV14 and TRBJ2-5; D possibly corresponds to TRBD2 (5 bases). Germline V gives CDR1 SGHDN, CDR2 FVKESK. This CDR3 is 13 amino acids long. With 5 bases removed from V and 4 bases from J, the gap between germline ends came to 11 bases. The full variable domain, rest sourced from reference TRBV14 and TRBJ2-5, is EAGVTQFPSHSVIEKGQTVTLRCDPISGHDNLYWYRRVMGKEIKFLLHFVKESKQDESGMPNNRFLAERTGGTYSTLKVQPAELEDSGVYFCASSSRGRETQYFGPGTRLLVL.